The T cell receptor (beta chain) under discussion was sequenced for a study of blood T cell repertoires in COVID-19. Across the study: PBMCs, B-cell-depleted T cells, or T cells were the source of the cDNA or gDNA that made up the material.

The germline V gene has CDR1 SGHTA and CDR2 FQGTGA. Trimming pared 5 bases from V and 4 bases from J, leaving 10 bases between. This CDR3 has 13 amino acids. This table comes from immunoSEQ multiplex PCR, and its TCRdb copy is limited to in-frame clones, with some not included. Seen here are 25,000 to 30,000 clones, approximately 84% observed once, and the top ten hold about 51%. This rearrangement joins TRBV7-3 to TRBJ2-3; D call uncertain. The clonotype originates from a man aged 45-65 years with active or convalescent COVID-19. Sample: peripheral blood. CDR3 DNA sequence: TGTGCCAGCAGCGCATCGGTGGCAGATACGCAGTATTTT. As protein: CASSASVADTQYF.